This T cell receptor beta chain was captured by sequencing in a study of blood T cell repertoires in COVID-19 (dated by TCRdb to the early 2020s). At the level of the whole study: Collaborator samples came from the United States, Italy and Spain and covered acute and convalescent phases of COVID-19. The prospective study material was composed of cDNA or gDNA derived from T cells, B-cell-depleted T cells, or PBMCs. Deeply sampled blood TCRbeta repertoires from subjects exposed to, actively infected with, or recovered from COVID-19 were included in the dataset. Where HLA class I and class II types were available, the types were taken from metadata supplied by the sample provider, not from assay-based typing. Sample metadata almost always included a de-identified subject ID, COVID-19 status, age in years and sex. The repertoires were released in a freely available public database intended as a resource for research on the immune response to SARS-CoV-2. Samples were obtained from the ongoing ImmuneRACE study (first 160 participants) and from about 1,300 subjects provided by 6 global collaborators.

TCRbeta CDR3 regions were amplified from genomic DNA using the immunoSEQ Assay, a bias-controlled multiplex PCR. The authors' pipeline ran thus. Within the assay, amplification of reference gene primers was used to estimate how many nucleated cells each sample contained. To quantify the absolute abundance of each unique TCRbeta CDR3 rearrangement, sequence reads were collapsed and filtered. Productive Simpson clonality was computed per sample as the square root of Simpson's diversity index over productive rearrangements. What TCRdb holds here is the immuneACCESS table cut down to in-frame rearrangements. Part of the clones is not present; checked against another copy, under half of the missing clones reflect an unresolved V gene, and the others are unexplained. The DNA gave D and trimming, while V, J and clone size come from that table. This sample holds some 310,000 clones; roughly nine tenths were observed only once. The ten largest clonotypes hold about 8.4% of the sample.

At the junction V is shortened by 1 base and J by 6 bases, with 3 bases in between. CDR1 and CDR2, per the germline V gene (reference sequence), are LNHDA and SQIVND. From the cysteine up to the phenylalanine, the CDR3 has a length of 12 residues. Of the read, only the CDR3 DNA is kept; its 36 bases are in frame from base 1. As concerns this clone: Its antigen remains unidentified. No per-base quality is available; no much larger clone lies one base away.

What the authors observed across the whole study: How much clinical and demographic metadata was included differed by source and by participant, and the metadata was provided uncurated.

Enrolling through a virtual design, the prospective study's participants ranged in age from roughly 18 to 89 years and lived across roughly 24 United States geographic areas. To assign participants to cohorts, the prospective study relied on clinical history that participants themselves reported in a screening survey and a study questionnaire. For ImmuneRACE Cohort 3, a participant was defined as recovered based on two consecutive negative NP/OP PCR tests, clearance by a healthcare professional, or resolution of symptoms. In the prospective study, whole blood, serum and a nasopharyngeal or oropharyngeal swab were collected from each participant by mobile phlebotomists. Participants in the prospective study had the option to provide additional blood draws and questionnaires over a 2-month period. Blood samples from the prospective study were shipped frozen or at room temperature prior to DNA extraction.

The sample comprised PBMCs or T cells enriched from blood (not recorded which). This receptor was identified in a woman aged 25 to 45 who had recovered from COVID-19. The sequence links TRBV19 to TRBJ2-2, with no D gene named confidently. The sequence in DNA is TGTGCCAGTAGTATAGTATCCGGGGAGCTGTTTTTT. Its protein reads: CASSIVSGELFF.